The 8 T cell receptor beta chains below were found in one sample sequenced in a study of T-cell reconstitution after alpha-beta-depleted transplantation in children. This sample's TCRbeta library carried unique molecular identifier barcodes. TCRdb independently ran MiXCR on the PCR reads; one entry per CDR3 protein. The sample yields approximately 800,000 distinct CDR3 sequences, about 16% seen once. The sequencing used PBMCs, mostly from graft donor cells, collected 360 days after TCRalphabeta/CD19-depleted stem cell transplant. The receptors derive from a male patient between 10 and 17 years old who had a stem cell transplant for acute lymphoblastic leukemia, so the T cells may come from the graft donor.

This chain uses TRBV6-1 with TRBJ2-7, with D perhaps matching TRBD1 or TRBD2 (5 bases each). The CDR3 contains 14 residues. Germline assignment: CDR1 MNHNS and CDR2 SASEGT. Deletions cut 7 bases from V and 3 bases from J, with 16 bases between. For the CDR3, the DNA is TGTGCCAGCACACTAGAGCCAGGGAGCTACGAGCAGTACTTC. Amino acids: CASTLEPGSYEQYF.

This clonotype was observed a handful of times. The CDR3 DNA is TGTGCCAGCAGGAGCGGGACAGAGGACACCGGGGAGCTGTTTTTT. Translating gives CASRSGTEDTGELFF. This rearrangement joins TRBV11-2 to TRBJ2-2, with D tentatively TRBD1 or TRBD2 (7 bases each). Germline loops: CDR1 SGHAT, CDR2 FQNNGV. The V and J ends lost 6 bases and 3 bases respectively, with 14 bases between them. CDR3 length: 15 amino acids.

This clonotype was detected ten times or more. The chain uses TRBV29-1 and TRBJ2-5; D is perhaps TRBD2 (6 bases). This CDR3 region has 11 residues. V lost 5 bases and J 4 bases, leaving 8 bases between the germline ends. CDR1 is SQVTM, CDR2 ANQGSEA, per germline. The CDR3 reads CSVLGGETQYF. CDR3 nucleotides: TGCAGCGTTCTGGGGGGAGAGACCCAGTACTTC.

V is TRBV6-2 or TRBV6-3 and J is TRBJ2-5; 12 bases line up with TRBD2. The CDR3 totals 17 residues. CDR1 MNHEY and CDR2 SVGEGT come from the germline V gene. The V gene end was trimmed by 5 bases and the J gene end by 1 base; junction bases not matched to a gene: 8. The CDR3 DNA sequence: TGTGCCAGCAGTCCCATACCGGGACTAGCGGGCCAAGAGACCCAGTACTTC. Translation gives CASSPIPGLAGQETQYF.

CDR3 region: CASSLDFGLAGPYEQYF. The CDR3 bases are TGTGCCAGCAGCTTAGACTTTGGACTAGCGGGACCCTACGAGCAGTACTTC. V usage is TRBV11-2 and J usage is TRBJ2-7; 12 bases match TRBD2. Germline V gene data show CDR1 as SGHAT and CDR2 as FQNNGV. CDR3 size: 17 residues. V shed 0 bases and J 2 bases; nucleotides not matched to a gene: 5. Variable domain in full (rest from reference TRBV11-2 and TRBJ2-7): EAGVAQSPRYKIIEKRQSVAFWCNPISGHATLYWYQQILGQGPKLLIQFQNNGVVDDSQLPKDRFSAERLKGVDSTLKIQPAKLEDSAVYLCASSLDFGLAGPYEQYFGPGTRLTVT.

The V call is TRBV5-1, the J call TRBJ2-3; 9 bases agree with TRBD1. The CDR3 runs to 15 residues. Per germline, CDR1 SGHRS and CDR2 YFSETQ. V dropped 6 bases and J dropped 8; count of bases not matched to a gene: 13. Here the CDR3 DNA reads TGCGCCAGCAACCCGGGACAGGGTCTTTCCGGTACGCAGTATTTT. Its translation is CASNPGQGLSGTQYF.

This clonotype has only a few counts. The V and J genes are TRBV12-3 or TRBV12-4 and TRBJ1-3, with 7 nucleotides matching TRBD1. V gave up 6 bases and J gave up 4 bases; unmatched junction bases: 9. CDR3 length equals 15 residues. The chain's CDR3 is CASRNSDRPGNTIYF. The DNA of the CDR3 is TGTGCCAGCAGAAACTCGGACAGGCCAGGAAACACCATATATTTT.

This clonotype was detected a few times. The CDR3 nucleotides read TGTGCCAGCAGCCAGGGCGGGACAGCCGTAGCTGGGGCCAACGTCCTGACTTTC. Its protein product is CASSQGGTAVAGANVLTF. The chain joins TRBV4-2 to TRBJ2-6; a weak D match, TRBD1 (7 bases). In germline, CDR1 is LGHNA, CDR2 YNFKEQ. The V end lost 3 bases, the J end lost 2 bases, and 17 bases lay between the germline ends. The CDR3 totals 18 residues.